This T cell receptor (beta chain) stems from a study of cytomegalovirus exposure and HLA in healthy donors. A multiplex PCR was run with 60 Vbeta primers and 13 Jbeta primers. Clones were read by immunoSEQ multiplex PCR, and TCRdb kept only the in-frame ones, dropping some. The sample table includes 95,000 to 150,000 clones. Specimen: PBMCs. This TCR came from a man younger than 35 in good health and CMV-seronegative.

CDR3 amino acids: CASSDSKLRGSFTEAFF. As DNA, the CDR3 is TGTGCCAGCAGCGATAGTAAGTTAAGAGGCTCTTTCACTGAAGCTTTCTTT. The chain uses TRBV5-4 and TRBJ1-1; unclear D gene. With 4 bases removed from V and 4 bases from J, the gap between germline ends came to 23 bases. CDR3 length: 17 amino acids. Germline-derived CDR1 and CDR2 are SGHNT and YYREEE (reference sequence).